The clone carrying this TCR beta chain was seen repeatedly, ten times or more. Its specificity is unknown. Germline V lookup: CDR1 SGHVS, CDR2 FNYEAQ. The CDR3 totals 16 residues. J was trimmed by 5 bases and V by 4 bases; bases with no gene match: 13. The record originates from a study of T-cell memory formation after mild COVID-19. Sample barcodes and UMIs were carried by the TCR alpha and TCR beta cDNA libraries that 5'RACE generated with constant-segment primers. TCRdb used MiXCR to reprocess the 5' RACE reads, holding one entry per CDR3 protein. This sample yields roughly 48,000 distinct CDR3 sequences, of which 25% to 35% are seen a single time; just under 45% belongs to the top ten. Findings and limits, study-wide: In second-wave clones peaking day 37, SARS-CoV-2 specificity remained unconfirmed. Mainly CM and EM harbored the contracting CD4+ clones; mainly EMRA harbored the CD8+ ones. Certain responding clones were present in pre-infection memory, suggesting participation of cross-reactive memory.

Sequencing was carried out using PBMCs or a T cell subset sorted from them (not recorded which). This clonotype originated in a man younger than 30 who had mild COVID-19 (a few samples of this study predate the infection). Cell type and time point are not known. The chain combines TRBV7-6 with TRBJ2-5; 7 bases are a match to TRBD1. The CDR3 DNA sequence: TGTGCCAGCAGCTCAGGGTTGACAGGGAGTAGGGAGACCCAGTACTTC. Protein: CASSSGLTGSRETQYF.